This T cell receptor (beta chain) was identified during a study of T-cell memory formation after mild COVID-19. Findings and caveats of the study: Pre-infection memory harbored some responding clones, suggesting cross-reactive memory joined.

Each CDR3 protein gets one entry after TCRdb re-called the 5' RACE reads with MiXCR. Among a few hundred thousand distinct CDR3 sequences, 25% to 30% were seen once, and the ten largest hold approximately 15%. Note on this clonotype: Its antigen is unknown.

This clonotype was sampled from an adult woman who had mild COVID-19 (a few samples of this study predate the infection). Cell type and time point are not known. Sequencing was done on a sample of PBMCs or a T cell subset sorted from them (not recorded which).

The CDR3 nucleotides are TGTGCCAGCAGCCAACAGGGGATTGAAAAACTGTTTTTT. Translation gives CASSQQGIEKLFF. The V and J genes are TRBV3-1 and TRBJ1-4; the D gene is possibly TRBD1 (6 bases). This CDR3 has 13 residues. Deletions cut 2 bases from V and 7 bases from J, with 8 bases between. Per germline, CDR1 LGHDT and CDR2 YNNKEL (reference sequence).